Following are 32 T cell receptor beta chains from one sample sequenced in a study of T cell changes during pregnancy in multiple sclerosis. Profiled with immunoSEQ multiplex PCR; TCRdb holds only in-frame clones, not every one. In the table there are some 41,000 clones, roughly nine tenths of which are singletons. This specimen consisted of CD4+ T cells from peripheral blood mononuclear cells, obtained in the first trimester of pregnancy. The receptors here all came from a female donor with multiple sclerosis, enrolled in a pregnancy study.

The rearrangement joins TRBV6-5 to TRBJ2-7; tentative D call: TRBD1 (6 bases). V dropped 5 bases and J dropped 6 bases, with 17 bases sitting between them. The CDR3 has 14 amino acids. Germline V gene data show CDR1 as MNHEY and CDR2 as SVGAGI. CDR3 bases: TGTGCCAGCAGTCGACAAGGGGGAGTACGCGAGCAGTACTTC. Translating it yields CASSRQGGVREQYF.

J is TRBJ1-1 and V is TRBV7-8; a possible D gene is TRBD1 (6 bases). Germline values: CDR1 SGHVS, CDR2 FQNEAQ. V was trimmed by 5 bases and J by 5 bases, leaving 21 bases between them. This CDR3 is built from 16 residues. CDR3 residues: CASSQRQAVGKTEAFF. The CDR3 nucleotides are TGTGCCAGCAGCCAGCGACAGGCGGTGGGAAAGACTGAAGCTTTCTTT.

This chain joins TRBV30 and TRBJ1-2, with TRBD1 as a possible D gene (6 bases). Between the trimmed V and J ends, which lost 4 bases and 2 bases, there was a span of 8 bases. The CDR3 is 12 amino acids. Germline V gene data show CDR1 as GTSNPN and CDR2 as SVGIG (reference sequence). The CDR3 DNA is TGTGCCTGGAATGGGGGCAACTATGGCTACACCTTC. Residues: CAWNGGNYGYTF.

The gene calls are TRBV5-1 and TRBJ2-7; 10 nucleotides match TRBD1. The CDR3 length is 15 residues. CDR1 is SGHRS and CDR2 is YFSETQ in the germline V gene. The J segment lost 5 bases and the V segment lost 4 bases, leaving 9 bases of the junction unmatched. The CDR3 region is CASSLRPGTGDEQYF. CDR3 in DNA: TGCGCCAGCAGCCTACGTCCCGGGACAGGGGACGAGCAGTACTTC.

This rearrangement joins TRBV6-6 to TRBJ2-5, with D tentatively TRBD1 (6 bases). V was shortened by 3 bases and J by 7 bases, with 12 bases between the two germline ends. Germline V lookup: CDR1 MNHNY, CDR2 SVGAGI (reference sequence). This CDR3 region has 13 residues. CDR3 residues: CASSYRTEGTQYF. The CDR3 DNA sequence: TGTGCCAGCAGTTATAGGACAGAAGGGACCCAGTACTTC.

This clone has a single count. The chain couples TRBV6-5 to TRBJ2-7; tentatively, D is TRBD2 (6 bases). Germline V lookup: CDR1 MNHEY, CDR2 SVGAGI. Trimming removed 2 bases from V and 1 base from J, with 12 bases in between. The CDR3 runs 15 residues. The CDR3 nucleotides are TGTGCCAGCAGTTACGGGTCGGGACTGTCCTACGAGCAGTACTTC. It is translated as CASSYGSGLSYEQYF.

The chain links TRBV7-2 to TRBJ2-1, with D maybe TRBD2 (5 bases). CDR1 and CDR2 from the germline V gene are SGHTA and FQGNSA. V lost 1 base and J lost 9, with 13 bases in between. The CDR3 consists of 14 residues. CDR3 coding DNA: TGTGCCAGCAGCTTAGGGGGTCTAGCACCTGAGCAGTTCTTC. It yields the protein CASSLGGLAPEQFF.

The chain uses TRBV6-1 and TRBJ2-5, with TRBD1 matching over 7 bases. Germline loops: CDR1 MNHNS, CDR2 SASEGT. CDR3 size: 15 residues. V was pared by 0 bases and J by 5 bases, with 6 bases of the junction left unmatched. CDR3 sequence (DNA): TGTGCCAGCAGTGAAGCACAGGGGTTTTTGGAGACCCAGTACTTC. Translated, it gives CASSEAQGFLETQYF.

This clone was seen just once. The CDR3 DNA reads as TGTGCCAGCAAACCCCCAGGTCCATCCTACGAGCAGTACTTC. Amino acid sequence: CASKPPGPSYEQYF. This chain links TRBV6-1 with TRBJ2-7; D unclear. Germline V gene lookup returns CDR1 MNHNS and CDR2 SASEGT. V gave up 7 bases and J gave up 1 base, with 14 bases separating them. The CDR3 has 14 amino acids.

This clone was recorded once. This chain uses TRBV7-9 with TRBJ2-7; tentative D call: TRBD2 (5 bases). This CDR3 is built from 12 residues. Trimming shortened V by 2 bases and J by 5 bases, and 7 bases separated the two germline ends. Per germline, CDR1 SEHNR and CDR2 FQNEAQ (reference sequence). The CDR3: CASSLKRDEQYF. The CDR3 DNA sequence: TGTGCCAGCAGCTTAAAGAGGGACGAGCAGTACTTC.

This sequence joins TRBV19 and TRBJ2-7; no clear D gene. The CDR3 runs to 13 residues. V was trimmed by 3 bases and J by 0 bases, leaving 6 bases between them. Germline CDR1 LNHDA, CDR2 SQIVND (reference sequence). For the CDR3, the DNA is TGTGCCAGTAGTATGAGCCCCTCCTACGAGCAGTACTTC. It translates to CASSMSPSYEQYF.

The V call is TRBV7-8, the J call TRBJ1-3; D might be TRBD1 (6 bases). V was shortened by 6 bases and J by 2 bases, with 11 bases between the two germline ends. CDR1 is SGHVS and CDR2 is FQNEAQ in the germline V gene. This CDR3 has 14 residues. The CDR3 nucleotides read TGTGCCAGCAGTTTCCAGGGGCCTGGAAACACCATATATTTT. Protein: CASSFQGPGNTIYF. Full variable domain (rest looked up from reference TRBV7-8 and TRBJ1-3): GAGVSQSPRYKVAKRGQDVALRCDPISGHVSLFWYQQALGQGPEFLTYFQNEAQLDKSGLPSDRFFAERPEGSVSTLKIQRTQQEDSAVYLCASSFQGPGNTIYFGEGSWLTVV.

The V call is TRBV29-1, the J call TRBJ1-1, with 7 bases lining up with TRBD1. The germline V gene encodes CDR1 SQVTM and CDR2 ANQGSEA. Losses at the gene ends were 3 bases for V and 11 bases for J; bases not matched to a gene: 6. The CDR3 has 11 amino acids. The CDR3 spells CSVDGQGGAFF. Here the CDR3 DNA reads TGCAGCGTTGACGGGCAGGGGGGTGCTTTCTTT.

The chain carries TRBV28 and TRBJ1-1, with D possibly matching TRBD1 (6 bases). V was clipped by 6 bases and J by 7 bases, with 12 bases between them. The length of the CDR3 is 12 residues. Germline assignment: CDR1 MDHEN and CDR2 SYDVKM. In nucleotides, the CDR3 is TGTGCCAGCAGGCAGGGGTCTGGTGAAGCTTTCTTT. Encoded protein: CASRQGSGEAFF.

The rearrangement links TRBV10-1 to TRBJ2-5; D is unclear. Germline CDR1 reads WNHNN; CDR2 reads SYGVQD (reference sequence). Trimming removed 0 bases from V and 5 bases from J, with 13 bases in between. The CDR3 totals 15 residues. CDR3 region: CASSESRHGFETQYF. The DNA for the CDR3 is TGCGCCAGCAGTGAGTCGAGGCACGGATTTGAGACCCAGTACTTC.

The J gene is TRBJ1-5, the V gene TRBV11-2; a weak D match, TRBD1 (5 bases). This CDR3 region has 17 residues. Germline loops: CDR1 SGHAT, CDR2 FQNNGV. Trimming pared 0 bases from V and 0 bases from J, leaving 12 bases between. CDR3 in DNA: TGTGCCAGCAGCTTAGATGGGGGGGTGGTTAGCAATCAGCCCCAGCATTTT. Protein product: CASSLDGGVVSNQPQHF.

V is TRBV15 and J is TRBJ1-2; TRBD1 aligns across 9 bases. With V trimmed by 3 bases and J by 4 bases, 3 bases remained unmatched. CDR3 length: 14 residues. Germline V gives CDR1 LNHNV, CDR2 YYDKDF (reference sequence). CDR3 bases: TGTGCCACCAGCAGGGACAGGGGTGGCTATGGCTACACCTTC. It codes for CATSRDRGGYGYTF.

The chain's CDR3 is CASSLIGQGAEQYF. Here the CDR3 DNA reads TGTGCCAGCAGCCTTATCGGACAGGGTGCCGAGCAGTACTTC. J is TRBJ2-7 and V is TRBV11-2, with TRBD1 matching 8 bases. The germline CDR1 and CDR2 sequences are SGHAT and FQNNGV. V was clipped by 5 bases and J by 6 bases; unmatched bases: 9. The CDR3 contains 14 residues.

The chain uses TRBV6-5 and TRBJ1-1; D is possibly TRBD1 (6 bases). The V gene lost 0 bases and the J gene lost 7 bases, with 15 bases spanning the gap. The CDR3 extends over 15 amino acids. Germline V lookup: CDR1 MNHEY, CDR2 SVGAGI. CDR3 in amino acids: CASSYSGGLTLEAFF. CDR3 nucleotides: TGTGCCAGCAGTTACTCGGGGGGGCTTACTCTTGAAGCTTTCTTT.

This clone was seen a handful of times. This chain links TRBV7-9 with TRBJ1-6; the match to TRBD1 covers 9 bases. CDR1 SEHNR and CDR2 FQNEAQ come from the germline V gene (reference sequence). The junction had 4 bases not matched to a gene; V was cut back by 3 bases and J by 7 bases. The CDR3 covers 15 residues. DNA of the CDR3: TGTGCCAGCAGCTTGGGGACAGGGATCAATTCACCCCTCCACTTT. Amino acids: CASSLGTGINSPLHF.

The table lists this clone with a few counts. This chain uses TRBV28 with TRBJ2-7; the match to TRBD2 covers 7 bases. The CDR3 is made up of 16 amino acids. V lost 3 bases, J lost 0 bases, and 8 bases stayed unmatched. The germline CDR1 and CDR2 sequences are MDHEN and SYDVKM. The CDR3 nucleotides are TGTGCCAGCAGTTTTCCCCGGGGAGGGAGCTCCTACGAGCAGTACTTC. Encoded protein: CASSFPRGGSSYEQYF.

This clone is a singleton in its sample. The gene calls are TRBV7-2 and TRBJ2-3, with D perhaps matching TRBD2 (5 bases). Germline V gene data show CDR1 as SGHTA and CDR2 as FQGNSA. This CDR3 is built from 12 residues. V was cut by 6 bases and J by 5 bases, with 9 bases left in between. CDR3 bases: TGTGCCAGCAGGGGCGGAGGAGATACGCAGTATTTT. Translating it yields CASRGGGDTQYF.

The rearrangement links TRBV27 to TRBJ2-7; D not resolved. This CDR3 contains 15 residues. Trimming cost V 5 bases and J 0 bases, with 14 bases left between them. Germline CDR1 MNHEY, CDR2 SMNVEV (reference sequence). The CDR3 bases are TGTGCCAGCAGTATGAGAGGATGGGTCTCCTACGAGCAGTACTTC. This codes for CASSMRGWVSYEQYF.

This clone was detected only a few times. The V call is TRBV4-2, the J call TRBJ1-4; D possibly corresponds to TRBD1 (5 bases). The CDR3 extends over 15 amino acids. V lost 5 bases to trimming and J lost 8 bases, with 18 bases between them. The V gene's germline CDR1 is LGHNA and CDR2 YNFKEQ. The CDR3 protein is CASSYRRAEGEKLFF. DNA of the CDR3: TGTGCCAGCAGCTACCGCAGGGCGGAAGGAGAAAAACTGTTTTTT.

The chain is built from TRBV5-1 and TRBJ1-1, with TRBD1 matching 8 bases. The CDR3 has 14 residues. Germline V gene lookup returns CDR1 SGHRS and CDR2 YFSETQ. The J segment lost 5 bases and the V segment lost 4 bases, leaving 7 bases of the junction unmatched. The CDR3: CASSDGQGETEAFF. CDR3 nucleotides: TGCGCCAGCAGCGATGGACAGGGCGAAACTGAAGCTTTCTTT.

This clone was recorded only once. The chain recombines TRBV2 with TRBJ2-7; D is ambiguous. The V end lost 5 bases, the J end lost 5 bases, and 7 bases lay between the germline ends. The CDR3 is 11 residues long. Looked up from germline, CDR1 is SNHLY and CDR2 is FYNNEI. The CDR3: CASSPRDEQYF. The CDR3, as DNA: TGTGCCAGCAGTCCCCGCGACGAGCAGTACTTC.

The chain recombines TRBV18 with TRBJ2-1; 9 bases are a match to TRBD2. CDR1 and CDR2 (germline): KGHSH, LQKENI. The CDR3 runs 14 residues. With 8 bases clipped from V and 5 bases from J, the junction kept 7 bases outside the gene matches. CDR3 region: CASTLAGNNNEQFF. CDR3 nucleotides: TGTGCCAGCACGCTAGCGGGAAACAACAATGAGCAGTTCTTC.

The chain carries TRBV5-1 and TRBJ1-2, with TRBD1 identical over 7 bases. There are 14 residues in the CDR3. CDR1 and CDR2 (germline): SGHRS, YFSETQ. Trimming took 4 bases from V and 5 from J; bases not matched to a gene: 8. DNA for the CDR3: TGCGCCAGCAGCCCTCAGGGGGAAACATATGGCTACACCTTC. It translates to CASSPQGETYGYTF.

The rearrangement links TRBV4-1 to TRBJ2-7; TRBD1 matches at 8 bases. The V and J ends lost 0 bases and 6 bases, in that order; junction bases with no gene match: 7. Germline assignment: CDR1 MGHRA and CDR2 YSYEKL. CDR3 length: 15 residues. This chain's CDR3 is CASSQDTTDRAEQYF. CDR3 sequence (DNA): TGCGCCAGCAGCCAAGATACAACGGACAGGGCCGAGCAGTACTTC.

The rearrangement uses TRBV2 and TRBJ2-3; 9 nucleotides align to TRBD1. Trimming cost V 6 bases and J 5 bases; bases outside gene matches: 6. Germline CDR1 SNHLY, CDR2 FYNNEI. This CDR3 is built from 14 residues. CDR3 sequence: CASSLQGAGDTQYF. The CDR3 region has the DNA TGTGCCAGCAGCTTACAGGGGGCGGGAGATACGCAGTATTTT.

In its sample, this clone was seen a few times. The V call is TRBV7-2, the J call TRBJ1-2; D may be TRBD1 (5 bases). The CDR3 length is 14 residues. Germline V gives CDR1 SGHTA, CDR2 FQGNSA. The V gene lost 2 bases and the J gene lost 6 bases, with 13 bases spanning the gap. CDR3 nucleotides: TGTGCCAGCAGCTTAATTGGGCAGGGCCATGGCTACACCTTC. Its protein is CASSLIGQGHGYTF.

In this sample, this clone turned up a few times. The chain has TRBV7-5 and TRBJ1-5. TRBV7-5 is listed as a pseudogene. The CDR3 covers 11 residues. Here the CDR3 reads CVRRGGQPQHF. CDR3 sequence (DNA): TGTGTCAGAAGAGGAGGTCAGCCCCAGCATTTT.